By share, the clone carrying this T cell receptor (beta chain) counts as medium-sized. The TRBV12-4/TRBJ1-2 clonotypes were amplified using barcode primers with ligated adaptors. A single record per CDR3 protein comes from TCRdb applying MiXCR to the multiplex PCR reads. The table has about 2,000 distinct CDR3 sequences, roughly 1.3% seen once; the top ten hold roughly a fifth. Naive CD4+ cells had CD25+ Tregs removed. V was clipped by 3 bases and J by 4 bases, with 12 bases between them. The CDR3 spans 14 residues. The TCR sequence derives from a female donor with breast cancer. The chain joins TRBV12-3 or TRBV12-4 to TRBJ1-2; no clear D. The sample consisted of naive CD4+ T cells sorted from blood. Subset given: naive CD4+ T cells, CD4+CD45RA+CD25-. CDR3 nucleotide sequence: TGTGCCAGCAGTTTCGCGACCTCGAGCTATGGCTACACCTTC. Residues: CASSFATSSYGYTF.